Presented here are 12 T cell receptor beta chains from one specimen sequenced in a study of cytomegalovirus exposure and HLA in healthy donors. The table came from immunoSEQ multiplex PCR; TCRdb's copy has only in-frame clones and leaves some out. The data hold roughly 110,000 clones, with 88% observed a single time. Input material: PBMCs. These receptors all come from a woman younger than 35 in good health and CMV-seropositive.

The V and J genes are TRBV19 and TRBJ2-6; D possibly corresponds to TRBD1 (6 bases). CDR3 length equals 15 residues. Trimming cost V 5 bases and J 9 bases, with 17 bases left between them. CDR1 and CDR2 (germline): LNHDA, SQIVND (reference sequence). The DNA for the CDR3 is TGTGCCAGTAGTTCTAAGGACAGCCCTTACAACGTCCTGACTTTC. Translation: CASSSKDSPYNVLTF.

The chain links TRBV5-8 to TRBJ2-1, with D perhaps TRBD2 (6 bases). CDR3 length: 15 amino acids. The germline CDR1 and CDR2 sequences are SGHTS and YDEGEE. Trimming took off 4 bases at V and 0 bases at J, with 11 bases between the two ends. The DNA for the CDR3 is TGTGCCAGCAGCGCGGGGACTGACTCCTACAATGAGCAGTTCTTC. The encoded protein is CASSAGTDSYNEQFF.

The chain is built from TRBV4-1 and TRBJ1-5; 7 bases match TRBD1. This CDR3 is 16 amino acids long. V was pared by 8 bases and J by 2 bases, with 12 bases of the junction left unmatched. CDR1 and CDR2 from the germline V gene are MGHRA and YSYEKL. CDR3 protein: CASRDNRGRGNQPQHF. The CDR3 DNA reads TGCGCCAGCCGCGATAACAGGGGAAGGGGCAATCAGCCCCAGCATTTT.

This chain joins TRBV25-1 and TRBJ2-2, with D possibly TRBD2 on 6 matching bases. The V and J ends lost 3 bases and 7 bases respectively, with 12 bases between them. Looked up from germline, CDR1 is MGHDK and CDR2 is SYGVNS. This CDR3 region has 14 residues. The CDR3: CASSEGLLGGELFF. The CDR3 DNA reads TGTGCCAGCAGTGAGGGACTCCTCGGCGGGGAGCTGTTTTTT.

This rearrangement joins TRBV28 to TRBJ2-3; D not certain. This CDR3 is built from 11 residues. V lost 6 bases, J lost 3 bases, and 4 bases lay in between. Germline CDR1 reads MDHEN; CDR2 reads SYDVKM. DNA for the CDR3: TGTGCCAGCAGCCTAACAGATACGCAGTATTTT. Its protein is CASSLTDTQYF.

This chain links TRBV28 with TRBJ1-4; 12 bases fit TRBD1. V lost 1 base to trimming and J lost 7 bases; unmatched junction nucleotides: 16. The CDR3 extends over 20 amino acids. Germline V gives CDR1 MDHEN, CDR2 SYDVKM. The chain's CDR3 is CASSLSLGTGGFESREKLFF. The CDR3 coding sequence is TGTGCCAGCAGTTTATCCCTAGGGACAGGGGGCTTCGAGTCTCGTGAAAAACTGTTTTTT.

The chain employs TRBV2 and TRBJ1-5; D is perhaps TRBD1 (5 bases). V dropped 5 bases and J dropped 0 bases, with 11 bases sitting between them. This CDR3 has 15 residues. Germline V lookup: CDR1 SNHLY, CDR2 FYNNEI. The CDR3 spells CASSLRDFSNQPQHF. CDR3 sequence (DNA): TGTGCCAGCAGTCTCAGGGATTTTAGCAATCAGCCCCAGCATTTT.

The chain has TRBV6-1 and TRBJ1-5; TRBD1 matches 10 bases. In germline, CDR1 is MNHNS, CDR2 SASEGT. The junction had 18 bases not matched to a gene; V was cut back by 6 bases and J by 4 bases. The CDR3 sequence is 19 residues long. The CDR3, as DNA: TGTGCCAGCAGGGAATGGGGTGGATATGCGGGACAGGGGAATCAGCCCCAGCATTTT. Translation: CASREWGGYAGQGNQPQHF.

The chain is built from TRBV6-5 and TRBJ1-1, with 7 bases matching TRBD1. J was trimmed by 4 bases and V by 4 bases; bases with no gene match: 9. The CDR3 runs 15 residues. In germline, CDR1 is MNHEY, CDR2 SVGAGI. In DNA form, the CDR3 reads TGTGCCAGCAGTTCCCCCTGGGACAGTGGCACTGAAGCTTTCTTT. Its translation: CASSSPWDSGTEAFF.

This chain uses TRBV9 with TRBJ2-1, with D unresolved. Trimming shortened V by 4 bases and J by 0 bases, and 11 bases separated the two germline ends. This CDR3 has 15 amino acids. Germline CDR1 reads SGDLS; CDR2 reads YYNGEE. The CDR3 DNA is TGTGCCAGCAGCCCGCAGGCCAGCTCCTACAATGAGCAGTTCTTC. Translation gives CASSPQASSYNEQFF.

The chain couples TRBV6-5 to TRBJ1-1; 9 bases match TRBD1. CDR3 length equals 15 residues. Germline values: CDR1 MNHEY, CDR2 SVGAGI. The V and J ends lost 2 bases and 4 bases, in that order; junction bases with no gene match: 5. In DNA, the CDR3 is TGTGCCAGCAGTTACATCCAGACAGGGGGCACTGAAGCTTTCTTT. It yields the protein CASSYIQTGGTEAFF.

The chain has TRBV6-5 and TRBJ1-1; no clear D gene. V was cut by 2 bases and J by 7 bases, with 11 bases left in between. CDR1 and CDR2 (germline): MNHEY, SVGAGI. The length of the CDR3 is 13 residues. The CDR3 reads CASSYARLGEAFF. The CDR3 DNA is TGTGCCAGCAGTTACGCGCGGTTAGGTGAAGCTTTCTTT.